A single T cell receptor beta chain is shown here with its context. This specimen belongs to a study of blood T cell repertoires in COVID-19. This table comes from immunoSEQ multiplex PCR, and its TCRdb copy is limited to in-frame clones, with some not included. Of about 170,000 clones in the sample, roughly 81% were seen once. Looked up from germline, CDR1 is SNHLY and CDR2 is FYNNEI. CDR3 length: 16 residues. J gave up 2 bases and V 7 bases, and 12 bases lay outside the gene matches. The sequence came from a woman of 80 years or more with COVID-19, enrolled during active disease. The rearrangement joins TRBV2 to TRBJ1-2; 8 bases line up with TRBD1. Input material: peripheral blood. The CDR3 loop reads CASNDGRGLGNYGYTF. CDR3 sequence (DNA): TGTGCCAGCAATGACGGCAGGGGGCTCGGAAACTATGGCTACACCTTC.